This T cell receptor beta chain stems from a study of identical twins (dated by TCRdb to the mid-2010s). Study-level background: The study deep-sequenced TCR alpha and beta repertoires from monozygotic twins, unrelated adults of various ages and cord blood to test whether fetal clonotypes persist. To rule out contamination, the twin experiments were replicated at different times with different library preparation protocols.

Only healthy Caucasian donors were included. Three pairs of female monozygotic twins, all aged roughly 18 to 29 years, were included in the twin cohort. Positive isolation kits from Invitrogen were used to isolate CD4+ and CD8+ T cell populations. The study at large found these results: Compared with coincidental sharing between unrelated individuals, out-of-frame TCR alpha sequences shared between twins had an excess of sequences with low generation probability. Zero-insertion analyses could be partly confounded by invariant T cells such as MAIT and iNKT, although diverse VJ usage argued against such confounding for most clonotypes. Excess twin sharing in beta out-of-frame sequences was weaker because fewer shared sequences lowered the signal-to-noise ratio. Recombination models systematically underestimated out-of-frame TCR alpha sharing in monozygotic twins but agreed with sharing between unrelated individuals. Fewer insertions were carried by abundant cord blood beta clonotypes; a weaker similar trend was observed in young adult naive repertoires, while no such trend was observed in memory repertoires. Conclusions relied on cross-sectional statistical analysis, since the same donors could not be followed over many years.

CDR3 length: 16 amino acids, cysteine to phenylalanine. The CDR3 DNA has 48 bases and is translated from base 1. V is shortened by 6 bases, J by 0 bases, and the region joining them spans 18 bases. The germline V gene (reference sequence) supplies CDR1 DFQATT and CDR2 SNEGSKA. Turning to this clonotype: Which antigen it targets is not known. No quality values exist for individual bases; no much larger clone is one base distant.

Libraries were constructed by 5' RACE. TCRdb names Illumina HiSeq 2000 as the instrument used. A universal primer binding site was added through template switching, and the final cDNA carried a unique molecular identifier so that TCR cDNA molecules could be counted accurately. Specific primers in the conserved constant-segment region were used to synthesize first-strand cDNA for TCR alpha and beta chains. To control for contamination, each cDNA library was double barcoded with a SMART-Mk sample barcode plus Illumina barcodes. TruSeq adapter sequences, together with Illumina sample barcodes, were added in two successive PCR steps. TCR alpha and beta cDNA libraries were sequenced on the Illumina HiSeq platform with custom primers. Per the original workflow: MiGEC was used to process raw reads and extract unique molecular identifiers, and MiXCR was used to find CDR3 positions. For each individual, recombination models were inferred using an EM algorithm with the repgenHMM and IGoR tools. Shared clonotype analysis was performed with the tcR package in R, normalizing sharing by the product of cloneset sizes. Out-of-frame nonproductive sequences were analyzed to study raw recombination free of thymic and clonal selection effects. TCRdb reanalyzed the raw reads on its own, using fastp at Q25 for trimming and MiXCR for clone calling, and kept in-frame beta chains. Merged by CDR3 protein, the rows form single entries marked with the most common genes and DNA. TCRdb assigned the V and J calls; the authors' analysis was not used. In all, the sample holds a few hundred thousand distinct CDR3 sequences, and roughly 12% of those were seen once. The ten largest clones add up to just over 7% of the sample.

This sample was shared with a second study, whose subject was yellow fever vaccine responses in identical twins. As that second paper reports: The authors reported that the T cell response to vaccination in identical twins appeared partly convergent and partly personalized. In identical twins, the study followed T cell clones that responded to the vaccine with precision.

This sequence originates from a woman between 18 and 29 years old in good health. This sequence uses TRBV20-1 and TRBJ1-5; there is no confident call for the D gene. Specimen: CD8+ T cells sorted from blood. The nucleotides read TGCAGTGCAGGGTACGGTCCAGTTTATAGCAATCAGCCCCAGCATTTT. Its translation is CSAGYGPVYSNQPQHF.